Below, 21 T cell receptor beta chains from the same sample are listed, as sequenced in a study of blood T cell repertoires in COVID-19. Sequenced by immunoSEQ multiplex PCR; TCRdb stores in-frame clones only, minus some. The sample lists fewer than 90,000 clones; roughly 95% were seen once. Sequenced material: peripheral blood. Receptors were obtained from a human donor with active COVID-19. The donor label of this sample is uncertain.

CDR3 protein: CASSSGLAGGVSTNTQYF. CDR3 nucleotide sequence: TGCGCCAGCAGCTCGGGACTAGCGGGGGGCGTTAGCACGAATACGCAGTATTTT. The rearrangement uses TRBV5-1 and TRBJ2-3; TRBD2 matches at 15 bases. V dropped 3 bases and J dropped 7; count of bases not matched to a gene: 12. This CDR3 comprises 18 residues. Germline V gene sequence: CDR1 SGHRS, CDR2 YFSETQ. Drawing the rest from reference TRBV5-1 and TRBJ2-3, the complete variable domain is KAGVTQTPRYLIKTRGQQVTLSCSPISGHRSVSWYQQTPGQGLQFLFEYFSETQRNKGNFPGRFSGRQFSNSRSEMNVSTLELGDSALYLCASSSGLAGGVSTNTQYFGPGTRLTVL.

The genes are TRBV11-3 and TRBJ1-6; D is unclear. Germline V CDR1 and CDR2: SGHNT, YENEEA. This CDR3 spans 16 amino acids. Trimming shortened V by 2 bases and J by 8 bases, and 16 bases separated the two germline ends. The CDR3: CASSLRTAGDDSPLHF. CDR3 sequence (DNA): TGTGCCAGCAGCTTAAGGACGGCGGGAGATGATTCACCCCTCCACTTT.

This clone has only one observation. The chain joins TRBV28 to TRBJ2-1; D is perhaps TRBD2 (6 bases). V lost 6 bases and J lost 0, with 21 bases in between. Germline values: CDR1 MDHEN, CDR2 SYDVKM. This CDR3 is 18 amino acids long. The DNA of the CDR3 is TGTGCCAGCAGCAGAAACCCCTCCGGGGGAAGCTCCTACAATGAGCAGTTCTTC. Translated: CASSRNPSGGSSYNEQFF.

This sequence joins TRBV3-1 (or the pseudogene TRBV3-2) and TRBJ1-3, with 7 bases matching TRBD1. Germline V gives CDR1 LGHDT, CDR2 YNNKEL (reference sequence). After removal of 3 bases from V and 0 bases from J, the junction contained 5 bases not matched to a gene. This CDR3 region has 16 residues. The CDR3 bases are TGTGCCAGCAGCCACCCGGGACAGTCCTCTGGAAACACCATATATTTT. This gives the protein CASSHPGQSSGNTIYF.

This chain connects TRBV7-2 to TRBJ1-1, with D tentatively TRBD1 (6 bases). Germline V gene lookup returns CDR1 SGHTA and CDR2 FQGNSA. The V end was cut by 4 bases, the J end by 7 bases, with 19 bases between. The CDR3 runs to 15 residues. CDR3 protein: CASSSLNPRTDEAFF. The CDR3 coding sequence is TGTGCCAGCAGCTCCCTAAACCCCCGGACAGATGAAGCTTTCTTT.

The V gene is TRBV5-1, the J gene TRBJ2-1; 13 nucleotides align to TRBD2. Germline V CDR1 and CDR2: SGHRS, YFSETQ. The J segment lost 9 bases and the V segment lost 4 bases, leaving 7 bases of the junction unmatched. The CDR3 totals 15 residues. CDR3 protein: CASSDRTSGGSEQFF. CDR3 DNA: TGCGCCAGCAGCGACAGGACTAGCGGGGGTTCTGAGCAGTTCTTC.

The J gene is TRBJ2-2, the V gene TRBV7-2; D is possibly TRBD2 (5 bases). V was pared by 5 bases and J by 7 bases, with 17 bases between. The germline V gene encodes CDR1 SGHTA and CDR2 FQGNSA. This CDR3 region has 15 residues. CDR3 sequence reads: CASSPSGASVGELFF. In nucleotides, the CDR3 is TGTGCCAGCAGCCCCAGCGGCGCCTCGGTCGGGGAGCTGTTTTTT.

J is TRBJ1-6 and V is TRBV6-4; maybe TRBD1 (6 bases). The V gene lost 2 bases and the J gene lost 7 bases, with 12 bases spanning the gap. Germline values: CDR1 MRHNA, CDR2 SNTAGT. This CDR3 has 15 residues. CDR3 amino acids: CASSDGDTANSPLHF. The CDR3, as DNA: TGTGCCAGCAGTGACGGGGACACGGCGAATTCACCCCTCCACTTT.

This rearrangement joins TRBV11-2 to TRBJ2-7, with 8 bases matching TRBD1. Germline V gives CDR1 SGHAT, CDR2 FQNNGV. The CDR3 runs 15 residues. The ends lost 5 bases at V and 5 bases at J; junction bases unmatched: 11. CDR3 sequence (DNA): TGTGCCAGCAGCCAGCCCGCAGGGGGCGGCCACGAGCAGTACTTC. It encodes CASSQPAGGGHEQYF.

This clone was recorded only once. J is TRBJ2-2 and V is TRBV14, with 13 bases identical to TRBD2. Germline V gene data show CDR1 as SGHDN and CDR2 as FVKESK. CDR3 length equals 18 residues. The junction had 6 bases not matched to a gene; V was cut back by 1 base and J by 4 bases. The CDR3 spells CASSQVPGLAGFTGELFF. Here the CDR3 DNA reads TGTGCCAGCAGCCAAGTCCCGGGACTAGCGGGGTTCACCGGGGAGCTGTTTTTT.

This chain connects TRBV27 to TRBJ1-5; D is undetermined. There are 14 residues in the CDR3. Germline CDR1 and CDR2: MNHEY and SMNVEV (reference sequence). Trimming shortened V by 4 bases and J by 0 bases, and 7 bases separated the two germline ends. CDR3: CASSSQNSNQPQHF. The CDR3 DNA reads TGTGCCAGCAGTTCGCAGAATAGCAATCAGCCCCAGCATTTT.

The V and J genes are TRBV9 and TRBJ2-1; D is ambiguous. V was clipped by 4 bases and J by 5 bases, with 22 bases between them. Germline V gene data show CDR1 as SGDLS and CDR2 as YYNGEE. The CDR3 extends over 17 amino acids. The CDR3 spells CASSLSTNTLLNNEQFF. The CDR3 DNA sequence: TGTGCCAGCAGCCTCTCGACAAATACCCTCCTAAACAATGAGCAGTTCTTC.

The chain is built from TRBV28 and TRBJ2-1; 8 bases align to TRBD1. The J segment lost 4 bases and the V segment lost 5 bases, leaving 7 bases of the junction unmatched. CDR3 size: 15 residues. The germline gives CDR1 MDHEN, CDR2 SYDVKM. CDR3 DNA sequence: TGTGCCAGCAGTCTACCGGGACAGGTGTACAATGAGCAGTTCTTC. Translation gives CASSLPGQVYNEQFF.

This chain links TRBV7-9 with TRBJ1-3; D is perhaps TRBD1 (6 bases). With 2 bases removed from V and 6 bases from J, the gap between germline ends came to 14 bases. This CDR3 is built from 15 residues. Germline V gene sequence: CDR1 SEHNR, CDR2 FQNEAQ (reference sequence). The CDR3 DNA reads TGTGCCAGCAGCTTAACAGGGCGCACCCTAAACACCATATATTTT. It is translated as CASSLTGRTLNTIYF.

This chain connects TRBV27 to TRBJ2-7, with D hard to call. Per germline, CDR1 MNHEY and CDR2 SMNVEV (reference sequence). Trimming pared 4 bases from V and 7 bases from J, leaving 14 bases between. This CDR3 comprises 13 residues. CDR3 nucleotide sequence: TGTGCCAGCAGTTCAAGACCAGGCCGGGAGCAGTACTTC. It codes for CASSSRPGREQYF.

This clone was seen once. The J gene is TRBJ2-1, the V gene TRBV5-1, with 7 bases identical to TRBD2. Germline CDR1 SGHRS, CDR2 YFSETQ. There are 14 residues in the CDR3. The trim removed 2 bases at V and 6 bases at J, leaving 5 bases unmatched. CDR3: CASSLSGVVNEQFF. The CDR3 DNA sequence: TGCGCCAGCAGCTTAAGCGGGGTTGTCAATGAGCAGTTCTTC.

The chain combines TRBV5-7 with TRBJ1-4; TRBD1 is a possible D gene (6 bases). TRBV5-7 is designated an ORF whose function remains uncertain. The CDR3 has 18 residues. The V gene lost 3 bases and the J gene lost 8 bases, with 26 bases spanning the gap. The CDR3 is CASSSTHRDKGSEEKLFF. DNA of the CDR3: TGTGCCAGCAGCTCTACTCACCGGGACAAAGGCTCGGAAGAAAAACTGTTTTTT.

The J gene is TRBJ2-7, the V gene TRBV7-6; the match to TRBD2 covers 10 bases. Looked up from germline, CDR1 is SGHVS and CDR2 is FNYEAQ. This CDR3 spans 15 amino acids. Unmatched junction bases numbered 2, after V lost 1 base and J lost 2 bases. The CDR3: CASSLGAGGTYEQYF. CDR3 sequence (DNA): TGTGCCAGCAGCTTAGGAGCGGGAGGGACCTACGAGCAGTACTTC. The whole variable domain, filled in from reference TRBV7-6 and TRBJ2-7, reads GAGVSQSPRYKVTKRGQDVALRCDPISGHVSLYWYRQALGQGPEFLTYFNYEAQQDKSGLPNDRFSAERPEGSISTLTIQRTEQRDSAMYRCASSLGAGGTYEQYFGPGTRLTVT.

The chain uses TRBV11-2 and TRBJ1-6, with 8 bases lining up with TRBD1. This CDR3 region has 16 residues. Germline CDR1 SGHAT, CDR2 FQNNGV. Trimming removed 3 bases from V and 5 bases from J; junction bases left unmatched: 6. The CDR3 loop reads CASSFSWTGNNSPLHF. The CDR3 DNA reads as TGTGCCAGCAGCTTCTCATGGACAGGGAATAATTCACCCCTCCACTTT. Combining the CDR3 with reference TRBV11-2 and TRBJ1-6 gives the whole variable domain EAGVAQSPRYKIIEKRQSVAFWCNPISGHATLYWYQQILGQGPKLLIQFQNNGVVDDSQLPKDRFSAERLKGVDSTLKIQPAKLEDSAVYLCASSFSWTGNNSPLHFGNGTRLTVT.

This clone was detected once. The CDR3 here is CASSPQGGTEAFF. CDR3 bases: TGTGCCAGCAGCCCACAGGGAGGGACTGAAGCTTTCTTT. The genes are TRBV11-2 and TRBJ1-1; D possibly corresponds to TRBD1 (6 bases). The CDR3 contains 13 residues. V shed 5 bases and J shed 5 bases, with 12 bases lying between them. CDR1 and CDR2 from the germline V gene are SGHAT and FQNNGV.

The V and J genes are TRBV2 and TRBJ1-2; D call uncertain. Trimming took off 4 bases at V and 7 bases at J, with 7 bases between the two ends. The CDR3 extends over 11 amino acids. Germline V gives CDR1 SNHLY, CDR2 FYNNEI. In DNA, the CDR3 is TGTGCCAGCAGTGTCCTATCTGGCTACACCTTC. Its translation: CASSVLSGYTF. The full variable domain, completed using reference TRBV2 and TRBJ1-2, is EPEVTQTPSHQVTQMGQEVILRCVPISNHLYFYWYRQILGQKVEFLVSFYNNEISEKSEIFDDQFSVERPDGSNFTLKIRSTKLEDSAMYFCASSVLSGYTFGSGTRLTVV.